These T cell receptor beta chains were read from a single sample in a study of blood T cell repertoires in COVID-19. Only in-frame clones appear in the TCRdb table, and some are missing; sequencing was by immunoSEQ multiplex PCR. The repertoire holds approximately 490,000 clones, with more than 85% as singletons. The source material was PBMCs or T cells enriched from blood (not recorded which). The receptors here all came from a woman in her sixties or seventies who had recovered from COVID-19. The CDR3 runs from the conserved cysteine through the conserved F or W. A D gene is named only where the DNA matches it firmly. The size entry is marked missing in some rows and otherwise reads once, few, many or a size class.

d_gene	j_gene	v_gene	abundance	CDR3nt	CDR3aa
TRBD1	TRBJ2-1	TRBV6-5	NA	TGTGCCAGCAGTACCGGGACAGGACGATACAATGAGCAGTTCTTC	CASSTGTGRYNEQFF
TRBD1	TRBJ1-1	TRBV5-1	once	TGCGCCAGCAGCCCAGGGACAGGGGGCCTCTATACTGAAGCTTTCTTT	CASSPGTGGLYTEAFF
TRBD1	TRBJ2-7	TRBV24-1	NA	TGTGCCACCAGTGATTCCGGGACAGGGGGCGAAGAAGGCGAGCAGTACTTC	CATSDSGTGGEEGEQYF
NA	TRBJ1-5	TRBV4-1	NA	TGCGCCAGCAGCCCCCGGGAGATGAGCAATCAGCCCCAGCATTTT	CASSPREMSNQPQHF
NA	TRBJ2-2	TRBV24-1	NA	TGTGCCACCAGTGAGTCTACTAGCTCCTGGAACACCGGGGAGCTGTTTTTT	CATSESTSSWNTGELFF
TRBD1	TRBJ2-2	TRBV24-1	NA	TGTGCCACCAGTGAATTCGGACAGGGGCTCAGCGGGGAGCTGTTTTTT	CATSEFGQGLSGELFF
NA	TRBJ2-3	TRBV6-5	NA	TGTGCCAGCAGCTTGACATACGACCGGGATACGCAGTATTTT	CASSLTYDRDTQYF
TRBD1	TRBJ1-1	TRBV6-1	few	TGTGCCAGCAGTGATTTCGGCTGGACAGGGAAGACTGAAGCTTTCTTT	CASSDFGWTGKTEAFF
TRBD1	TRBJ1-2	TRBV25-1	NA	TGTGCCAGCAGTTCGGACAGGGGGGGGATCTATGGCTACACCTTC	CASSSDRGGIYGYTF
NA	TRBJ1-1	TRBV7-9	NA	TGTGCCAGCAGCCCCTCCGGGGGTTTTAACACTGAAGCTTTCTTT	CASSPSGGFNTEAFF
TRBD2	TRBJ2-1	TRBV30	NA	TGTGCCTGGAAACTAGCGGGGGGGCCCCGGTTCTTC	CAWKLAGGPRFF
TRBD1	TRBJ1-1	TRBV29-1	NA	TGCAGCGTTGACCAGGGGGCAGACACTGAAGCTTTCTTT	CSVDQGADTEAFF
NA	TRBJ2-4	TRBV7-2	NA	TGTGCCAGCAGCTTAGCGGCCGCTATCGACGGCGGGGGCCAAAACATTCAGTACTTC	CASSLAAAIDGGGQNIQYF
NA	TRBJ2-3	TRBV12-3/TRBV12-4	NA	TGTGCCAGCAGTTCGACTCATCTTCGGTATTTT	CASSSTHLRYF
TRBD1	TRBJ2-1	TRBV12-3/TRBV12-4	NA	TGTGCCAGCCGGGACAGCTACTACAATGAGCAGTTCTTC	CASRDSYYNEQFF
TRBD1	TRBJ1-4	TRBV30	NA	TGTGCCTGGAGAGGGGGCGCAGGTTCATTTGAAAAACTGTTTTTT	CAWRGGAGSFEKLFF
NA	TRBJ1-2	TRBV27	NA	TGTGCCAGCAGTTCCCTACAGGGTAACTATGGCTACACCTTC	CASSSLQGNYGYTF
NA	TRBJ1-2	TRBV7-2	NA	TGTGCCAGCAGCCCGGTCGGCAGGAACTATGGCTACACCTTC	CASSPVGRNYGYTF
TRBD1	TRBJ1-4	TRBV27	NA	TGTGCCAGCAGTGGAACAGGGGATATTAATGAAAAACTGTTTTTT	CASSGTGDINEKLFF
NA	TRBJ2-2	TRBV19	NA	TGTGCCAGTAGTCAAAAGACAGCGACCGGGGAGCTGTTTTTT	CASSQKTATGELFF
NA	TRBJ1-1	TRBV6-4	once	TGTGCCAGCAGTGACTCACGGAGCGGTGAAGCTTTCTTT	CASSDSRSGEAFF
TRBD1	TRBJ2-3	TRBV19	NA	TGTGCCACCCAAAAGACAGGGAGCACAGATACGCAGTATTTT	CATQKTGSTDTQYF
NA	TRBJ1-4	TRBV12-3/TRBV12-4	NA	TGTGCCAGCAGGCGGGGCCTAAGTGAAAAACTGTTTTTT	CASRRGLSEKLFF
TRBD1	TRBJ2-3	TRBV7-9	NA	TGTGCCAGCAGCTCCTTCATACAGGTTCCGACAGGGCAGGCAGATACGCAGTATTTT	CASSSFIQVPTGQADTQYF
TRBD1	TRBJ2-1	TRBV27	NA	TGTGCCAGCAGTACGGGACAGGCTAATGAGCAGTTCTTC	CASSTGQANEQFF
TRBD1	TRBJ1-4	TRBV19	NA	TGTGCCAGTACCTCCCCCCACACAGGGGCGAATGAAAAACTGTTTTTT	CASTSPHTGANEKLFF
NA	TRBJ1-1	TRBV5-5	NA	TGTGCCAGCAGCTTGGATCCCGCAGGAGGCCACACTGAAGCTTTCTTT	CASSLDPAGGHTEAFF
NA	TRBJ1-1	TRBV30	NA	TGTGCCTGGAGGACTGGAACGGTGAACACTGAAGCTTTCTTT	CAWRTGTVNTEAFF
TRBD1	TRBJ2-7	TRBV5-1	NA	TGCGCCAGCTCCGGATCCGGGACAGCTCGCTACGAGCAGTACTTC	CASSGSGTARYEQYF
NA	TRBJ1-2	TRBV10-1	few	TGCGCCAGCAGTGAATCTAGAGGGCATGGCTACACCTTC	CASSESRGHGYTF
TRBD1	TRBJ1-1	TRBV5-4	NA	TGTGCCAGCAGCTGGGGACAGAAGGGCACTGAAGCTTTCTTT	CASSWGQKGTEAFF
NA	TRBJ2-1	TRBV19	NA	TGTGCCAGTAGTACTGAAATTAGTACCTACAATGAGCAGTTCTTC	CASSTEISTYNEQFF
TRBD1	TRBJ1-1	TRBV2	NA	TGTGCCAGCAGTGAATTGGGACAGGAGTTTCGGGAAGCTTTCTTT	CASSELGQEFREAFF
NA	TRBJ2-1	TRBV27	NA	TGTGCCAGCAGTTTTTTAGACAATGAGCAGTTCTTC	CASSFLDNEQFF
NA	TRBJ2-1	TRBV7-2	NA	TGTGCCAGCAGCCTGGCGGGGGCGCGCTACAATGAGCAGTTCTTC	CASSLAGARYNEQFF
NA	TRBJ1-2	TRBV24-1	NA	TGTGCCACCAGTGAACCCGGACAGAGAATCTACACCTTC	CATSEPGQRIYTF
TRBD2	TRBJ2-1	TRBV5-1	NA	TGCGCCAGCAGCTTGGGACTAGCGGGGGGGCGCAATGAGCAGTTCTTC	CASSLGLAGGRNEQFF
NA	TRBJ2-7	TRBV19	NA	TGTGCCAGTATTAGAGTCCGCAGGGCCTACGAGCAGTACTTC	CASIRVRRAYEQYF
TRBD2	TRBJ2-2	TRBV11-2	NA	TGTGCCAGCAGTTTTCAAGCGGGGGGAGGCACCGGGGAGCTGTTTTTT	CASSFQAGGGTGELFF
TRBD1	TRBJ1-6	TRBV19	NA	TGTGCCAGTAGTATGGACAGGGGCCCTTCACCCCTCCACTTT	CASSMDRGPSPLHF
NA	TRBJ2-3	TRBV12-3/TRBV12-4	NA	TGTGCCAGCAGGTCAACAGGCACAGATACGCAGTATTTT	CASRSTGTDTQYF
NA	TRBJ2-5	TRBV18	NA	TGTGCCAGCTCACCACCGAGGGGGAACCAAGAGACCCAGTACTTC	CASSPPRGNQETQYF
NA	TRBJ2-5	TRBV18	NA	TGTGCCAGCTCACGACTGGGTCAAGAGACCCAGTACTTC	CASSRLGQETQYF
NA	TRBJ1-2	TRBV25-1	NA	TGTGCCAGCAGTGAGGGCGTATATGGCTACACCTTC	CASSEGVYGYTF
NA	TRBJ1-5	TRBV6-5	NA	TGTGCCAGCGTAGAGGGGGTCAATCAGCCCCAGCATTTT	CASVEGVNQPQHF
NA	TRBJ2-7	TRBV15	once	TGTGCCACCAGCAGCTTGCTCGGACATAAACCCTACGAGCAGTACTTC	CATSSLLGHKPYEQYF
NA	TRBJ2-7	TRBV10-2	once	TGCGCCAGCAGTGCTGGGGCGGTACCCTACGAGCAGTACTTC	CASSAGAVPYEQYF
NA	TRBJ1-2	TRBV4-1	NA	TGCGCCAGCAGCCAAGTTGGGGGGTATGGCTACACCTTC	CASSQVGGYGYTF
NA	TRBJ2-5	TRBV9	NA	TGTGCCAGCAGCGTAGGCGGGGTTCAAGAGACCCAGTACTTC	CASSVGGVQETQYF
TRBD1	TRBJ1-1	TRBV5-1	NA	TGCGCCAGCAGCTTGGCCCAGGGGACAGGGAACACTGAAGCTTTCTTT	CASSLAQGTGNTEAFF
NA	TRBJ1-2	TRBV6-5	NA	TGTGCCAGCAGTTACTCGCCAGGGTCGATAGGCTACACCTTC	CASSYSPGSIGYTF
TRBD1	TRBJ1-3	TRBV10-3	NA	TGTGCCATCAGGCCGACAGGGTCCCAAGGTAGCTCTGGAAACACCATATATTTT	CAIRPTGSQGSSGNTIYF
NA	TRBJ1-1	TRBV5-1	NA	TGCGCCAGCAGCCGCGACACAGAGAACACTGAAGCTTTCTTT	CASSRDTENTEAFF
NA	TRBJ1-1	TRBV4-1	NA	TGCGCCAGCAGCCAAGATCGGTATGCGAACACTGAAGCTTTCTTT	CASSQDRYANTEAFF
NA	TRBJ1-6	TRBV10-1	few	TGCGCCAGCAGTGGGGCTACTAATTCACCCCTCCACTTT	CASSGATNSPLHF
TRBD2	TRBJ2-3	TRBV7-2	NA	TGTGCCAGCAGTTATACGGGGGGGCCATTTGATACGCAGTATTTT	CASSYTGGPFDTQYF